The sequence of this TCR beta chain was determined in a study of cytomegalovirus exposure and HLA in healthy donors. Whole-study results and caveats: HLA alleles showed associations with fewer than 20,000 TCR beta sequences in a later analysis, at a 0.05 false discovery rate.

Germline values: CDR1 SGHVS, CDR2 FNYEAQ. The CDR3 consists of 14 residues. Trimming cost V 4 bases and J 0 bases, with 4 bases left between them. Comments on this clone: Its specificity is not known.

Vbeta (60) and Jbeta (13) primers were used in the PCR. Assay: immunoSEQ multiplex PCR; the TCRdb copy retains only in-frame clones and omits some. Of approximately 150,000 clones in the sample, about 80% were seen once. This sequence joins TRBV7-6 and TRBJ1-6; D uncertain. The source of this sequence is a young woman in good health and CMV-seropositive. The specimen was PBMCs. The CDR3 sequence: CASSYSSYNSPLHF. The CDR3 nucleotides read TGTGCCAGCAGCTATAGCTCCTATAATTCACCCCTCCACTTT.